A selection of T cell receptor beta chains follows, all from one sample in a study of blood T cell repertoires in COVID-19. TCRdb keeps only in-frame clones here, not all; method: immunoSEQ multiplex PCR. The sample lists 180,000 or so clones, over 80% occurring once. Specimen: peripheral blood. These receptors came from a woman in her thirties or forties with COVID-19, enrolled during active disease. Both conserved end residues are part of each CDR3. The order of the fields is D gene, clone size, J gene, V gene, CDR3 DNA, CDR3 protein. The D gene is left open where the match is weak. Some rows have no size entry. The others give once, few or many, or a class for an expanded clone.

d_gene: -; abundance: -; j_gene: TRBJ2-1; v_gene: TRBV28; CDR3nt: TGTGCCAGCAACCCCTGGGGCAGTGATAGTGATGAGCAGTTCTTC; CDR3aa: CASNPWGSDSDEQFF
d_gene: -; abundance: -; j_gene: TRBJ1-2; v_gene: TRBV5-4; CDR3nt: TGTGCCAGCAGGGGCAGGATTGGCTACACCTTC; CDR3aa: CASRGRIGYTF
d_gene: TRBD1; abundance: few; j_gene: TRBJ1-1; v_gene: TRBV29-1; CDR3nt: TGCAGCGCCGCGATGGGACAGGGCGTTACTGAAGCTTTCTTT; CDR3aa: CSAAMGQGVTEAFF
d_gene: TRBD1; abundance: -; j_gene: TRBJ1-1; v_gene: TRBV5-1; CDR3nt: TGCGCCAGCAGTCGGGGACAGGGGAACACTGAAGCTTTCTTT; CDR3aa: CASSRGQGNTEAFF
d_gene: -; abundance: once; j_gene: TRBJ1-6; v_gene: TRBV5-1; CDR3nt: TGCGCCAGCAGCTTTGGTTCAAGGTCGGCTGGGAGCTCCTATAATTCACCCCTCCACTTT; CDR3aa: CASSFGSRSAGSSYNSPLHF
d_gene: -; abundance: -; j_gene: TRBJ2-3; v_gene: TRBV5-1; CDR3nt: TGCGCCAGCAGCCCCAGGGTCTCGAGCCCGGATACGCAGTATTTT; CDR3aa: CASSPRVSSPDTQYF
d_gene: -; abundance: -; j_gene: TRBJ1-4; v_gene: TRBV7-2; CDR3nt: TGTGCCAGCAGCTTAAGGGGCAGCCAGTTAAATGAAAAACTGTTTTTT; CDR3aa: CASSLRGSQLNEKLFF
d_gene: -; abundance: -; j_gene: TRBJ1-4; v_gene: TRBV7-9; CDR3nt: TGTGCCAGCAGCTTACGGGGGACTAATGAAAAACTGTTTTTT; CDR3aa: CASSLRGTNEKLFF
d_gene: TRBD2; abundance: -; j_gene: TRBJ2-2; v_gene: TRBV3-1/TRBV3-2; CDR3nt: TGTGCCAGCAGTCGGGGAAGCGGGAGAAGGTCCGGGGAGCTGTTTTTT; CDR3aa: CASSRGSGRRSGELFF
d_gene: -; abundance: -; j_gene: TRBJ1-2; v_gene: TRBV19; CDR3nt: TGTGCCAGTCTACGTCCGGGGGTCTATGGCTACACCTTC; CDR3aa: CASLRPGVYGYTF
d_gene: TRBD1; abundance: few; j_gene: TRBJ2-1; v_gene: TRBV5-4; CDR3nt: TGTGCCAGCAGCTGGACAGGGTCCCACAATGAGCAGTTCTTC; CDR3aa: CASSWTGSHNEQFF
d_gene: TRBD1; abundance: -; j_gene: TRBJ1-2; v_gene: TRBV20-1; CDR3nt: TGCAGTGCTAGTGGAGACCCAGGACAGGGCGCCCATGGCTACACCTTC; CDR3aa: CSASGDPGQGAHGYTF
d_gene: TRBD1; abundance: -; j_gene: TRBJ2-2; v_gene: TRBV18; CDR3nt: TGTGCCAGCTCACCGGGGACAGGGAAAAACACCGGGGAGCTGTTTTTT; CDR3aa: CASSPGTGKNTGELFF
d_gene: TRBD1; abundance: -; j_gene: TRBJ1-5; v_gene: TRBV5-1; CDR3nt: TGCGCCAGCAGCGCTGGGACAGGGCCCTGGCAGCCCCAGCATTTT; CDR3aa: CASSAGTGPWQPQHF
d_gene: TRBD2; abundance: -; j_gene: TRBJ2-3; v_gene: TRBV5-1; CDR3nt: TGCGCCACAACTAGCGGGGGGTCCACAGATACGCAGTATTTT; CDR3aa: CATTSGGSTDTQYF
d_gene: TRBD1; abundance: -; j_gene: TRBJ1-1; v_gene: TRBV6-1; CDR3nt: TGTGCCAGCAGTGAGCGGACAGGGTTAAGGGGGAACACTGAAGCTTTCTTT; CDR3aa: CASSERTGLRGNTEAFF
d_gene: -; abundance: -; j_gene: TRBJ1-5; v_gene: TRBV19; CDR3nt: TGTGCCAGTAGGCGGAATAGCAATCAGCCCCAGCATTTT; CDR3aa: CASRRNSNQPQHF
d_gene: TRBD2; abundance: few; j_gene: TRBJ2-5; v_gene: TRBV6-2/TRBV6-3; CDR3nt: TGTGCCAGCAGTTACTCTCTAGCGGGGGCAGAGACCCAGTACTTC; CDR3aa: CASSYSLAGAETQYF
d_gene: -; abundance: -; j_gene: TRBJ1-1; v_gene: TRBV7-3; CDR3nt: TGTGCCAGCAGCTTAACCCCAGTCTTACCTGAAGCTTTCTTT; CDR3aa: CASSLTPVLPEAFF
d_gene: -; abundance: few; j_gene: TRBJ1-1; v_gene: TRBV2; CDR3nt: TGTGCCAGCAGAGTCTCGGGGAACACTGAAGCTTTCTTT; CDR3aa: CASRVSGNTEAFF
d_gene: -; abundance: -; j_gene: TRBJ1-2; v_gene: TRBV12-3/TRBV12-4; CDR3nt: TGTGCCAGCGGTTACAAGTATGGCTACACCTTC; CDR3aa: CASGYKYGYTF
d_gene: -; abundance: -; j_gene: TRBJ1-1; v_gene: TRBV7-2; CDR3nt: TGTGCCAGCAGCTTAGGGGCCTTAGAGGAAGCTTTCTTT; CDR3aa: CASSLGALEEAFF
d_gene: -; abundance: -; j_gene: TRBJ1-1; v_gene: TRBV24-1; CDR3nt: TGTGCCACTACCCCCGGGAGACACACTGAAGCTTTCTTT; CDR3aa: CATTPGRHTEAFF
d_gene: TRBD1; abundance: once; j_gene: TRBJ1-1; v_gene: TRBV9; CDR3nt: TGTGCCAGCAGCGGAGGACAGGGTGGGAGTTCGAACACTGAAGCTTTCTTT; CDR3aa: CASSGGQGGSSNTEAFF
d_gene: TRBD1; abundance: once; j_gene: TRBJ1-2; v_gene: TRBV29-1; CDR3nt: TGCAGCGGGAAACGAACAGGGGGGCGGTATGGCTACACCTTC; CDR3aa: CSGKRTGGRYGYTF
d_gene: TRBD2; abundance: -; j_gene: TRBJ2-1; v_gene: TRBV13; CDR3nt: TGTGCCAGCAGCCCCCCGGGACTAGCGGGGGGTGGTGAGCAGTTCTTC; CDR3aa: CASSPPGLAGGGEQFF
d_gene: -; abundance: -; j_gene: TRBJ2-1; v_gene: TRBV7-2; CDR3nt: TGTGCCAGCAGCCAAGACAGGTCCTACAATGAGCAGTTCTTC; CDR3aa: CASSQDRSYNEQFF
d_gene: -; abundance: -; j_gene: TRBJ1-1; v_gene: TRBV19; CDR3nt: TGTGCCAGTAGTACAGGGCCCACTGAAGCTTTCTTT; CDR3aa: CASSTGPTEAFF
d_gene: TRBD1; abundance: -; j_gene: TRBJ1-4; v_gene: TRBV5-6; CDR3nt: TGTGCCAGCAACTATCGGACAGGGAAGAATGAAAAACTGTTTTTT; CDR3aa: CASNYRTGKNEKLFF
d_gene: TRBD1; abundance: -; j_gene: TRBJ2-7; v_gene: TRBV19; CDR3nt: TGTGCCAGTAGTATCGATGGACAGGGGCCCCCCAGGGAGCAGTACTTC; CDR3aa: CASSIDGQGPPREQYF
d_gene: TRBD2; abundance: -; j_gene: TRBJ2-3; v_gene: TRBV6-6; CDR3nt: TGTGCCAGCGATACTAGCGACACAGATACGCAGTATTTT; CDR3aa: CASDTSDTDTQYF
d_gene: -; abundance: -; j_gene: TRBJ1-1; v_gene: TRBV5-4; CDR3nt: TGTGCCAGCAGTTTTGAACGGGGGACTGAAGCTTTCTTT; CDR3aa: CASSFERGTEAFF
d_gene: TRBD2; abundance: -; j_gene: TRBJ2-3; v_gene: TRBV11-3; CDR3nt: TGTGCCAGCAGCCTCGGGGGGGTTGGCAGCACAGATACGCAGTATTTT; CDR3aa: CASSLGGVGSTDTQYF
d_gene: TRBD1; abundance: -; j_gene: TRBJ1-3; v_gene: TRBV6-1; CDR3nt: TGTGCCAGCAGTGAAGCGAGAGCGACAGGGTATGGAAACACCATATATTTT; CDR3aa: CASSEARATGYGNTIYF
d_gene: -; abundance: -; j_gene: TRBJ1-4; v_gene: TRBV6-5; CDR3nt: TGTGCCAGCAGTCCCCCGCAGGTGGCTATTGAAAAACTGTTTTTT; CDR3aa: CASSPPQVAIEKLFF
d_gene: TRBD1; abundance: -; j_gene: TRBJ1-5; v_gene: TRBV6-5; CDR3nt: TGTGCCAGCAGCAGGGGGCCGGGCAATCAGCCCCAGCATTTT; CDR3aa: CASSRGPGNQPQHF
d_gene: TRBD1; abundance: -; j_gene: TRBJ1-2; v_gene: TRBV7-9; CDR3nt: TGTGCCAGCAGCCCGGAGGGGACAGGGGTCGGTGGCTACACCTTC; CDR3aa: CASSPEGTGVGGYTF
d_gene: -; abundance: -; j_gene: TRBJ2-3; v_gene: TRBV4-1; CDR3nt: TGCGCCAGCAGCCCCGGCAGGGTTGGGGCAGATACGCAGTATTTT; CDR3aa: CASSPGRVGADTQYF
d_gene: -; abundance: -; j_gene: TRBJ1-1; v_gene: TRBV6-5; CDR3nt: TGTGCCAGTCGCGGAACCCAATACGAAGCTTTCTTT; CDR3aa: CASRGTQYEAFF
d_gene: TRBD1; abundance: -; j_gene: TRBJ2-6; v_gene: TRBV5-1; CDR3nt: TGCGCCAGCAGCCATGTCCCGGGACAGGGAACGGACGGCTCTGGGGCCAACGTCCTGACTTTC; CDR3aa: CASSHVPGQGTDGSGANVLTF
d_gene: TRBD1; abundance: once; j_gene: TRBJ1-1; v_gene: TRBV6-1; CDR3nt: TGTGCCAGCAGTGAACCTCGCCCCGGGACAGGGTACACTGAAGCTTTCTTT; CDR3aa: CASSEPRPGTGYTEAFF
d_gene: -; abundance: -; j_gene: TRBJ1-1; v_gene: TRBV28; CDR3nt: TGTGCCAGCAGTTTAGACAGTGTGAACACTGAAGCTTTCTTT; CDR3aa: CASSLDSVNTEAFF
d_gene: TRBD1; abundance: -; j_gene: TRBJ2-3; v_gene: TRBV28; CDR3nt: TGTGCCAGCAGTCCACAGGGGGATACGCAGTATTTT; CDR3aa: CASSPQGDTQYF
d_gene: TRBD1; abundance: -; j_gene: TRBJ2-7; v_gene: TRBV28; CDR3nt: TGTGCCAGCAGCCCTGCAGGGGGTGTCTACGAGCAGTACTTC; CDR3aa: CASSPAGGVYEQYF
d_gene: TRBD1; abundance: -; j_gene: TRBJ2-7; v_gene: TRBV5-4; CDR3nt: TGTGCCAGCAGCGCCGGGACAGCTAACTCCTACGAGCAGTACTTC; CDR3aa: CASSAGTANSYEQYF
d_gene: -; abundance: once; j_gene: TRBJ2-7; v_gene: TRBV10-1; CDR3nt: TGCGCCAGCAGTGGGGCTGGGGGCGGGAGCCCCTACGAGCAGTACTTC; CDR3aa: CASSGAGGGSPYEQYF
d_gene: TRBD1; abundance: few; j_gene: TRBJ1-4; v_gene: TRBV19; CDR3nt: TGTGCCAGTAACCATAACGACAGGGTTTCTAATGAAAAACTGTTTTTT; CDR3aa: CASNHNDRVSNEKLFF
d_gene: TRBD1; abundance: -; j_gene: TRBJ1-2; v_gene: TRBV29-1; CDR3nt: TGCAGCGTGGGGACAGGGGCTGATAACTATGGCTACACCTTC; CDR3aa: CSVGTGADNYGYTF